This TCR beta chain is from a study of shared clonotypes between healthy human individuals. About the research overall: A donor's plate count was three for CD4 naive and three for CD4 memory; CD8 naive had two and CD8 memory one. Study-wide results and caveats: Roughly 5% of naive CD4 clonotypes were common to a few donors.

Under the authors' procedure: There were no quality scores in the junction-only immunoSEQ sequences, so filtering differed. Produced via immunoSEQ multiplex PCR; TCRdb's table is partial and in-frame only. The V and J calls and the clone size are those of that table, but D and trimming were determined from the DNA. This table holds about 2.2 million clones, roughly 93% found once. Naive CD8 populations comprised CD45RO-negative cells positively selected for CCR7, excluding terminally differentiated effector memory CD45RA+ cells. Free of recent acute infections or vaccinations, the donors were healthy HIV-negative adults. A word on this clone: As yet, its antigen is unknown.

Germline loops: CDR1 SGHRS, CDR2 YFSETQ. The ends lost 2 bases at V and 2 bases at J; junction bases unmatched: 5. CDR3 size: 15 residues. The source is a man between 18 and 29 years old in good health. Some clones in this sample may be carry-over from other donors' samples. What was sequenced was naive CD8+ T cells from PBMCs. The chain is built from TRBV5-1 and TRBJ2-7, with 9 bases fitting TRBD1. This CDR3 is CASSLGTGYTYEQYF. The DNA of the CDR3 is TGCGCCAGCAGCTTAGGGACAGGGTACACCTACGAGCAGTACTTC.